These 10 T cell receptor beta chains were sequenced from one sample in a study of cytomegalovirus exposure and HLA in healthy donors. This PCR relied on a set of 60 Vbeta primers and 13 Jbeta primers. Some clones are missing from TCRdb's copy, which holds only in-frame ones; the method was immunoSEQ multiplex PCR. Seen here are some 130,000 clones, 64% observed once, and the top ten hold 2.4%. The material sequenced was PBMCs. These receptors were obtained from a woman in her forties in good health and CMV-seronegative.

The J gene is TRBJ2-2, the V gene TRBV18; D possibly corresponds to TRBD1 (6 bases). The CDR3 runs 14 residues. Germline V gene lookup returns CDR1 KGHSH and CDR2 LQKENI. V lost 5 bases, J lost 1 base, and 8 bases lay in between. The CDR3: CASSSGQNTGELFF. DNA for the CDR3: TGTGCCAGCTCATCGGGACAGAACACCGGGGAGCTGTTTTTT.

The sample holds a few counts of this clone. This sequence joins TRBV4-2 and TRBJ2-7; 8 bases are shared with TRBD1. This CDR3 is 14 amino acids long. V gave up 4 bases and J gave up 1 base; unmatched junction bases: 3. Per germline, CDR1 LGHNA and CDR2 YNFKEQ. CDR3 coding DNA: TGTGCCAGCAGCCGAGGGACAGGATCCTACGAGCAGTACTTC. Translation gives CASSRGTGSYEQYF.

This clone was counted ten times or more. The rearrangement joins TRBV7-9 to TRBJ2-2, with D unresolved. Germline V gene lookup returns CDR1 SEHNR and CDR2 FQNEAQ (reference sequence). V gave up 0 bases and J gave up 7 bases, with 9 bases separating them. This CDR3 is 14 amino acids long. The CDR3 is CASSLALGGGELFF. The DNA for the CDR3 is TGTGCCAGCAGCTTAGCGCTTGGCGGCGGGGAGCTGTTTTTT.

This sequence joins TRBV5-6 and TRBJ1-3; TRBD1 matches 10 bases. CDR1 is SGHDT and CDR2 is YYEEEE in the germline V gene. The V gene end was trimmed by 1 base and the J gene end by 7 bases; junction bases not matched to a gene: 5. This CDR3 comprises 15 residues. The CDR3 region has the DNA TGTGCCAGCAGCTTGACGGGACAGGGGTACAACACCATATATTTT. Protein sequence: CASSLTGQGYNTIYF.

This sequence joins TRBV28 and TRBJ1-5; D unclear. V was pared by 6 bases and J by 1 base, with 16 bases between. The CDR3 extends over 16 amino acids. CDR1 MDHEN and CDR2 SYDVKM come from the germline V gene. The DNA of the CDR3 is TGTGCCAGCAGCTCACCCCCATCGGGGAGCAATCAGCCCCAGCATTTT. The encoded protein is CASSSPPSGSNQPQHF.

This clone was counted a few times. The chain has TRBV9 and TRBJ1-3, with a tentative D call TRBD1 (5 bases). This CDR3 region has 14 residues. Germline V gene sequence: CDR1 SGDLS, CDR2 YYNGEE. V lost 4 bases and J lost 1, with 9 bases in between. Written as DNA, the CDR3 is TGTGCCAGCAGCTTACAGGCATCTGGAAACACCATATATTTT. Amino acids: CASSLQASGNTIYF.

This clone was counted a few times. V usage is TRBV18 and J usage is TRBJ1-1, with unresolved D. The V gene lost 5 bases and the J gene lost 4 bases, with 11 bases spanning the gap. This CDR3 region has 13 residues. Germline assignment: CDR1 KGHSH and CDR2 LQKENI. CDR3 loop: CASSESLSTEAFF. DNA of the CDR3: TGTGCCAGCTCAGAGAGTTTGAGCACTGAAGCTTTCTTT.

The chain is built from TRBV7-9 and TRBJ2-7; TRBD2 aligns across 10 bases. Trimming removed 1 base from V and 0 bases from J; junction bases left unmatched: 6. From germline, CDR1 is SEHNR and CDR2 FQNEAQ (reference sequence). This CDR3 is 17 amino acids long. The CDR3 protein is CASSLGAGGFSSYEQYF. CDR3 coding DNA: TGTGCCAGCAGCTTAGGAGCGGGGGGGTTTAGCTCCTACGAGCAGTACTTC.

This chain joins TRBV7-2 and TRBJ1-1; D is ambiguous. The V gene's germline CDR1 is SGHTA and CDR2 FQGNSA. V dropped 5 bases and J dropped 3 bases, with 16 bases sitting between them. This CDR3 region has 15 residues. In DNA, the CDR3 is TGTGCCAGCAGCCCCGTCGTGGGCGTGTACACTGAAGCTTTCTTT. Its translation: CASSPVVGVYTEAFF.

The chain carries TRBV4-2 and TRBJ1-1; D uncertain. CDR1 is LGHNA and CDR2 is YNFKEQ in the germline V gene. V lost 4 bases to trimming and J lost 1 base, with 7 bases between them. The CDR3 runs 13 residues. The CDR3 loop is CASSLYSNTEAFF. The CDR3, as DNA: TGTGCCAGCAGCCTTTACTCGAACACTGAAGCTTTCTTT.